This is a list of T cell receptor beta chains from one sample in a study of blood T cell repertoires in COVID-19. Profiling relied on immunoSEQ multiplex PCR, and the TCRdb table lists in-frame clones only, not all of them. The sample consists of fewer than 50,000 clones, around 75% of them appearing once. Sequencing was done on a sample of peripheral blood. The receptors were sampled from a man older than 75 with acute or convalescent COVID-19. The CDR3 runs from the conserved cysteine through the conserved F or W. D genes are given only for firm matches. Clone size is shown for a subset of rows, as once, few, many or a class of expanded clone.

>-|TRBV3-1/TRBV3-2|TRBJ1-6|-
CASSLTNYNSPLHF
TGTGCCAGCAGCCTAACAAACTATAATTCACCCCTCCACTTT
>TRBD1|TRBV23-1|TRBJ2-1|-
CASENRGILYNEQFF
TGCGCCAGCGAGAACAGGGGAATCCTTTACAATGAGCAGTTCTTC
>-|TRBV6-1|TRBJ2-1|-
CASSSSPGLEQFF
TGTGCCAGCAGTTCCTCACCGGGACTCGAGCAGTTCTTC
>-|TRBV11-3|TRBJ2-1|-
CASSEDGRGRGEQFF
TGTGCCAGCAGCGAAGACGGCAGGGGAAGAGGAGAGCAGTTCTTC
>TRBD1|TRBV3-1/TRBV3-2|TRBJ1-5|many
CASSLGTGMGQPQHF
TGTGCCAGCAGCCTCGGGACAGGGATGGGTCAGCCCCAGCATTTT
>TRBD1|TRBV3-1/TRBV3-2|TRBJ1-2|few
CASSQERERGRGNYGYTF
TGTGCCAGCAGCCAAGAAAGGGAGAGGGGGCGAGGAAACTATGGCTACACCTTC
>-|TRBV3-1/TRBV3-2|TRBJ2-7|-
CASSQGTPSGQYF
TGTGCCAGCAGCCAAGGGACACCGTCGGGGCAGTACTTC
>-|TRBV2|TRBJ1-2|-
CASSFRAVYGYTF
TGTGCCAGCAGTTTCCGCGCCGTCTATGGCTACACCTTC
>TRBD2|TRBV29-1|TRBJ2-1|-
CSVVTWAGGGNEQFF
TGCAGCGTTGTTACTTGGGCGGGAGGAGGGAATGAGCAGTTCTTC
>TRBD1|TRBV30|TRBJ2-7|-
CAQGDRGTYEQYF
TGTGCCCAGGGGGACAGGGGAACCTACGAGCAGTACTTC
>-|TRBV7-4|TRBJ2-5|-
CASRLRGRFGTQYF
TGTGCCAGCAGACTACGGGGGAGGTTTGGGACCCAGTACTTC
>-|TRBV30|TRBJ1-5|-
CAWSGGINSNQPQHF
TGTGCCTGGAGTGGCGGGATCAATAGCAATCAGCCCCAGCATTTT
>-|TRBV5-4|TRBJ2-7|-
CASSRMRGYEQYF
TGTGCCAGCAGTAGAATGCGTGGCTACGAGCAGTACTTC
>TRBD2|TRBV28|TRBJ2-3|few
CASSPGTSGKSDTQYF
TGTGCCAGCAGCCCCGGGACTAGCGGGAAGTCAGATACGCAGTATTTT
>TRBD2|TRBV7-8|TRBJ2-5|-
CASSRGTSGLQETQYF
TGTGCCAGCAGCCGAGGGACTAGCGGACTCCAAGAGACCCAGTACTTC
>-|TRBV4-2|TRBJ2-1|-
CASSQPLTGNYNEQFF
TGTGCCAGCAGCCAACCCTTGACGGGGAACTACAATGAGCAGTTCTTC
>-|TRBV2|TRBJ1-5|-
CASSPSGLGNQPQHF
TGTGCCAGCAGTCCCTCGGGTCTTGGCAATCAGCCCCAGCATTTT
>-|TRBV2|TRBJ1-6|-
CASRGTGGDSPLHF
TGTGCCAGCAGGGGGACGGGCGGGGATTCACCCCTCCACTTT
>-|TRBV5-1|TRBJ1-2|-
CASSLGGYADGYTF
TGCGCCAGCAGCTTGGGAGGGTACGCCGATGGCTACACCTTC
>-|TRBV5-1|TRBJ2-3|-
CASSTATGASTDTQYF
TGCGCCAGCAGCACGGCCACAGGTGCCAGCACAGATACGCAGTATTTT
>TRBD1|TRBV28|TRBJ1-5|-
CASSWTFGGTGGNQPQHF
TGTGCCAGCAGTTGGACTTTCGGGGGGACAGGGGGCAATCAGCCCCAGCATTTT
>-|TRBV18|TRBJ2-3|once
CASSPPSVAGRRDTQYF
TGTGCCAGCTCACCACCGTCTGTGGCAGGGAGGAGAGATACGCAGTATTTT
>-|TRBV24-1|TRBJ2-1|few
CATSQTNNEQFF
TGTGCCACCAGTCAAACTAACAATGAGCAGTTCTTC
>TRBD1|TRBV2|TRBJ1-1|-
CASRFQGASTEAFF
TGTGCCAGCAGGTTTCAGGGGGCCAGCACTGAAGCTTTCTTT
>TRBD2|TRBV6-5|TRBJ2-7|-
CASKTGASGSNEQYF
TGTGCCAGCAAAACGGGGGCTAGCGGGAGTAACGAGCAGTACTTC
>TRBD2|TRBV19|TRBJ2-3|-
CASSLGLAAPQNTQYF
TGTGCCAGTAGCCTCGGACTAGCGGCCCCACAGAATACGCAGTATTTT
>TRBD1|TRBV19|TRBJ1-5|-
CASNLDRGALWQPQHF
TGTGCCAGTAACCTCGACAGGGGGGCCCTTTGGCAGCCCCAGCATTTT
>TRBD2|TRBV7-3|TRBJ2-7|-
CASSLGSGPYEQYF
TGTGCCAGCAGCCTGGGTAGCGGGCCCTACGAGCAGTACTTC
>-|TRBV7-9|TRBJ2-1|-
CASSFYTATRNEQFF
TGTGCCAGCAGCTTCTACACCGCAACGAGGAATGAGCAGTTCTTC
>TRBD2|TRBV7-9|TRBJ2-2|-
CASSFGLAGGAGELFF
TGTGCCAGCAGCTTCGGACTAGCGGGAGGAGCCGGGGAGCTGTTTTTT
>-|TRBV5-5|TRBJ2-7|-
CASSLTSWEQYF
TGTGCCAGCAGCCTGACTTCATGGGAGCAGTACTTC
>-|TRBV6-5|TRBJ2-2|-
CASRAGLFTEGLFF
TGTGCCAGCAGGGCCGGACTATTTACCGAGGGGCTGTTTTTT
>-|TRBV28|TRBJ1-5|few
CASSRSTAGNQPQHF
TGTGCCAGCAGTAGATCGACAGCTGGCAATCAGCCCCAGCATTTT
>-|TRBV15|TRBJ2-1|few
CATSRGRTENEQFF
TGTGCCACCAGCAGAGGGCGGACAGAGAATGAGCAGTTCTTC
>-|TRBV18|TRBJ1-2|-
CASSLGTSGPGYTF
TGTGCCAGCTCACTCGGGACATCCGGACCTGGCTACACCTTC
>-|TRBV9|TRBJ2-3|-
CASKAGTSTDTQYF
TGTGCCAGCAAGGCAGGGACTAGCACAGATACGCAGTATTTT
>-|TRBV12-5|TRBJ1-4|-
CASARDIREKLFF
TGTGCTAGTGCCCGGGACATCCGCGAAAAACTGTTTTTT
>TRBD1|TRBV6-5|TRBJ1-6|few
CASKRATGDNSPLHF
TGTGCCAGCAAGCGGGCGACAGGGGACAATTCACCCCTCCACTTT
>TRBD1|TRBV19|TRBJ1-2|-
CASSLTGAIGYTF
TGTGCCAGTAGTTTGACAGGGGCAATAGGCTACACCTTC
>-|TRBV6-6|TRBJ2-1|-
CASKTDNEQFF
TGTGCCAGCAAGACTGATAATGAGCAGTTCTTC
>TRBD1|TRBV19|TRBJ1-5|-
CASSRAGTAGQPQHF
TGTGCCAGTAGTCGTGCGGGGACAGCTGGCCAGCCCCAGCATTTT
>TRBD1|TRBV5-8|TRBJ2-7|-
CASSNRDRYEQYF
TGTGCCAGCAGCAACCGGGACAGATACGAGCAGTACTTC
>TRBD2|TRBV6-6|TRBJ2-2|once
CATILAGGPYTGELFF
TGTGCCACCATTTTAGCGGGAGGGCCCTACACCGGGGAGCTGTTTTTT
>-|TRBV2|TRBJ1-5|-
CASTAVPNQPQHF
TGTGCCAGCACTGCGGTCCCAAATCAGCCCCAGCATTTT
>-|TRBV5-1|TRBJ1-4|-
CASSPEIQRGEKLFF
TGCGCCAGCAGCCCAGAGATCCAGCGGGGGGAAAAACTGTTTTTT
>TRBD1|TRBV5-1|TRBJ2-1|-
CASSPGQRHYNEQFF
TGCGCCAGCAGCCCGGGACAGAGACACTACAATGAGCAGTTCTTC
>-|TRBV5-5|TRBJ1-5|-
CASSGQINQPQHF
TGTGCCAGCAGCGGACAGATCAATCAGCCCCAGCATTTT
>TRBD2|TRBV6-2/TRBV6-3|TRBJ2-1|few
CASTPPGLAGASEQFF
TGTGCCAGCACCCCACCGGGACTAGCGGGAGCTTCTGAGCAGTTCTTC
>-|TRBV11-2|TRBJ2-7|-
CASSPWTDSGEQYF
TGTGCCAGCAGCCCGTGGACGGACTCCGGCGAGCAGTACTTC
>TRBD2|TRBV18|TRBJ2-1|-
CASSPSSGGEQFF
TGTGCCAGCTCACCGTCTAGCGGGGGGGAGCAGTTCTTC
>-|TRBV9|TRBJ2-3|-
CASSVGGQVGDTQYF
TGTGCCAGCAGCGTAGGAGGGCAGGTAGGAGATACGCAGTATTTT
>TRBD2|TRBV13|TRBJ2-1|-
CASSQSGRAGNEQFF
TGTGCCAGCAGCCAAAGCGGGAGGGCCGGAAATGAGCAGTTCTTC
>TRBD2|TRBV19|TRBJ2-1|-
CASSILAGAGGEQFF
TGTGCCAGTAGTATCCTAGCGGGAGCAGGTGGTGAGCAGTTCTTC
>-|TRBV11-2|TRBJ2-1|-
CASSLAGAVFDEQFF
TGTGCCAGCAGCTTAGCGGGAGCTGTCTTCGATGAGCAGTTCTTC
>-|TRBV10-3|TRBJ1-5|-
CAISEQATNQPQHF
TGTGCCATCAGTGAACAGGCCACGAATCAGCCCCAGCATTTT